The sequence of this T cell receptor beta chain was determined in a study of blood T cell repertoires in COVID-19. Study information: Sites in the United States, Italy and Spain provided acute and convalescent COVID-19 samples.

Trimming shortened V by 1 base and J by 7 bases, and 7 bases separated the two germline ends. The V gene's germline CDR1 is LGHDT and CDR2 YNNKEL (reference sequence). The CDR3 loop spans 12 amino acids. About this clone itself: Other DNA variants within this sample encode the same CDR3.

TCRdb keeps only in-frame clones here, not all; method: immunoSEQ multiplex PCR. The sample holds about 250,000 clones, under 90% seen once. Sequencing input: peripheral blood. The rearrangement joins TRBV3-1 (or the pseudogene TRBV3-2) to TRBJ1-1, with a possible D match to TRBD1 (5 bases). The receptor was derived from a woman in her forties who had recovered from COVID-19. This CDR3 is CASSQGGGEAFF. The DNA for the CDR3 is TGTGCCAGCAGCCAAGGGGGGGGTGAAGCTTTCTTT.